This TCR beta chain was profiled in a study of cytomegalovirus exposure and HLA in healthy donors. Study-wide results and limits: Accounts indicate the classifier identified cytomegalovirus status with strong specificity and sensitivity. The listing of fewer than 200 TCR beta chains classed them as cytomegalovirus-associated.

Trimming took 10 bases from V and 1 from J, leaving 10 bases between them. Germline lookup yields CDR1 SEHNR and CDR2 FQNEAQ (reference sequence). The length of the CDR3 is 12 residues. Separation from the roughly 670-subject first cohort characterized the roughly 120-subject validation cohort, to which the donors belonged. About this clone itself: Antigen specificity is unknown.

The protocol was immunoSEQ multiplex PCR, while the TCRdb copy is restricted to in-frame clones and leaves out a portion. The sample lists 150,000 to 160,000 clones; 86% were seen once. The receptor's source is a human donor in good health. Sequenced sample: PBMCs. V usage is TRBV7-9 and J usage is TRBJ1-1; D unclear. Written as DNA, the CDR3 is TGTGCCACCTCAAGGAGGAACACTGAAGCTTTCTTT. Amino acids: CATSRRNTEAFF.